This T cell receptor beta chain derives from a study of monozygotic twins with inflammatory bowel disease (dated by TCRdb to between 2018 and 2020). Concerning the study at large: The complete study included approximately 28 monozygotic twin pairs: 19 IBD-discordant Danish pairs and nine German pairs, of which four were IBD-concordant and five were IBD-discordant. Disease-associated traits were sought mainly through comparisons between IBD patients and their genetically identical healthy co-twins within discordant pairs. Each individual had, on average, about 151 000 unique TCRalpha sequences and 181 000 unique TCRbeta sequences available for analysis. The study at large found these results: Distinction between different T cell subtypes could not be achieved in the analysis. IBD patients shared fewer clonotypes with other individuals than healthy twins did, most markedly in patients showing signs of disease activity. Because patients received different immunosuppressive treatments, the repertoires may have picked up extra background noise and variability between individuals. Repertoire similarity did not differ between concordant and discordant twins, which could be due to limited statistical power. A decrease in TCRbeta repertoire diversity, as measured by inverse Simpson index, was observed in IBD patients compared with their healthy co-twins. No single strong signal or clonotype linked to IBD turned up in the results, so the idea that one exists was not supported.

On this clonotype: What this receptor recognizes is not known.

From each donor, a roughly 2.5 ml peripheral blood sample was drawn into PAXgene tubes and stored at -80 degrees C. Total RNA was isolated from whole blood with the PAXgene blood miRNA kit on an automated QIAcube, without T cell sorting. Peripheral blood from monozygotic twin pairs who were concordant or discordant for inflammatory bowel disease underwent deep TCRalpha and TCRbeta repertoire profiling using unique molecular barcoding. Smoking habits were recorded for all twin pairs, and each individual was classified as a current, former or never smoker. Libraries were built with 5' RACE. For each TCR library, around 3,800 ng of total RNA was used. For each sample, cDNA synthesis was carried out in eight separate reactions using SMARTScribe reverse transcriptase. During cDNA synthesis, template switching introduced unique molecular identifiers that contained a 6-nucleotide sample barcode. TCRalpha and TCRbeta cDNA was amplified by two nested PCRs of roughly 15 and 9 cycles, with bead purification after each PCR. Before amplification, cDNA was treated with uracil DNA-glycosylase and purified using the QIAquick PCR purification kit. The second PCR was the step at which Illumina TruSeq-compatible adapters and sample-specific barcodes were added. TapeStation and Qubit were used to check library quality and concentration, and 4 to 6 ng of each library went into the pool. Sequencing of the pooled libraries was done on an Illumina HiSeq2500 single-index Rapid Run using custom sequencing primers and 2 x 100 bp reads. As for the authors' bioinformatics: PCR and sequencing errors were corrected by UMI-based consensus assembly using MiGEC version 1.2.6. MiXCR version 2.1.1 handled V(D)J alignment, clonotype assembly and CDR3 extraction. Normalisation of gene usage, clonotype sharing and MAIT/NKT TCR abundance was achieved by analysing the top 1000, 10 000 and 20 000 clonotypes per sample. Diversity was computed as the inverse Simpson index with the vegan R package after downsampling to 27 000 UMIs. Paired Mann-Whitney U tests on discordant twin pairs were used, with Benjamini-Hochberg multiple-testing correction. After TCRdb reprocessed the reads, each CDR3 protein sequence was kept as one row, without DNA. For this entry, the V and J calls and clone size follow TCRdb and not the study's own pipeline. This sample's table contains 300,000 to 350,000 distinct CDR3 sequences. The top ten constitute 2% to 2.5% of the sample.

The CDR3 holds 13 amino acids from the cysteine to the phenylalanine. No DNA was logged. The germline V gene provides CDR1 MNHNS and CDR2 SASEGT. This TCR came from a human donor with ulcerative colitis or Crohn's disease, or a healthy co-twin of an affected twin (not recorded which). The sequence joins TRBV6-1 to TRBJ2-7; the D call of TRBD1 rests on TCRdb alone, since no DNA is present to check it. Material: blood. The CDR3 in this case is CASIGHFSYEQYF.